This TCR beta chain originates from a study of T cells in Graves' hyperthyroidism and ophthalmopathy. Study observations and caveats: Most thyroid-expanded clonotypes above 0.001 were also found in blood.

Diagnoses were made from clinical symptoms, serum measures (thyroxine and TRAb), thyroid ultrasound and orbital computed tomography. The CDR3 regions of TCR beta were amplified from RNA transcripts. With the HTBI primer set, the TCR CDR3 went through a first round of RT-PCR. A single record per CDR3 protein comes from TCRdb applying MiXCR to the multiplex PCR reads. In the table there are 450,000 to 700,000 distinct CDR3 sequences, approximately 44% of which are singletons. The CDR3 is made up of 12 amino acids. V lost 0 bases to trimming and J lost 5 bases, with 5 bases between them. From germline, CDR1 is MGHRA and CDR2 YSYEKL. This clonotype was seen only a few times. The antigen is undetermined.

This clonotype originated in an adult woman with Graves' disease, either hyperthyroidism or ophthalmopathy (not recorded which). V and J are TRBV4-1 and TRBJ2-7, with D hard to call. The sequencing sample was made of peripheral blood or thyroid tissue (not recorded which). CDR3 amino acids: CASSQDSHEQYF. Here the CDR3 DNA reads TGCGCCAGCAGCCAAGATTCCCACGAGCAGTACTTC.